The 32 T cell receptor beta chains below all came from one sample that was sequenced in a study of identifying expanded T cells in peripheral blood (dated by TCRdb to between 2019 and 2020). The protocol used for the library was the immunoSEQ multiplex PCR assay. TCRdb provides this immuneACCESS table in a form limited to in-frame rearrangements. Some clones are lacking; in checked studies, under half of them reflect an unresolved V gene, and why the rest are absent is not known. Counted in this sample were approximately 63,000 clones; 80% to 90% of them appeared once. Just over 4.5% of the sample lies in the top ten. The sample comprised blood. The receptors shown here come from a person aged 18 to 70 in good health.

J is TRBJ1-2 and V is TRBV7-9; no definite D call. Germline V gives CDR1 SEHNR, CDR2 FQNEAQ (reference sequence). The CDR3 spans 14 residues. V lost 4 bases and J 7 bases, leaving 16 bases between the germline ends. The DNA of the CDR3 is TGTGCCAGCAGCTCCATGGGTACTAGTACTGGCTACACCTTC. Protein product: CASSSMGTSTGYTF.

The rearrangement joins TRBV6-1 to TRBJ2-7; unclear D gene. The CDR3 extends over 12 amino acids. The germline V and J ends were trimmed by 10 bases and 2 bases, with 12 bases remaining between them. The germline CDR1 and CDR2 sequences are MNHNS and SASEGT. The CDR3 loop is CATTPSTYEQYF. The CDR3 bases are TGTGCCACCACGCCCTCAACCTACGAGCAGTACTTC.

The CDR3 protein is CASRLRAGDSYNEQFF. CDR3 DNA sequence: TGTGCAAGTCGCTTGCGAGCAGGAGACTCCTACAATGAGCAGTTCTTC. The chain is built from TRBV12-2 and TRBJ2-1. TRBV12-2 represents a pseudogene. The CDR3 is made up of 16 amino acids.

This sequence joins TRBV5-4 and TRBJ1-3, with a tentative D call TRBD1 (5 bases). The V gene lost 1 base and the J gene lost 3 bases, with 8 bases spanning the gap. The CDR3 totals 14 residues. CDR1 is SGHNT and CDR2 is YYREEE in the germline V gene (reference sequence). DNA for the CDR3: TGTGCCAGCAGCTTGCCCGGGGGTGGAAACACCATATATTTT. It codes for CASSLPGGGNTIYF.

The CDR3 reads CAWSRTGGSETQYF. DNA of the CDR3: TGTGCCTGGAGCCGGACAGGGGGTTCGGAGACCCAGTACTTC. The rearrangement uses TRBV30 and TRBJ2-5; 10 nucleotides line up with TRBD1. V shed 3 bases and J 5 bases; nucleotides not matched to a gene: 6. The CDR3 totals 14 residues. In germline, CDR1 is GTSNPN, CDR2 SVGIG (reference sequence). The full variable domain, completed using reference TRBV30 and TRBJ2-5, is SQTIHQWPATLVQPVGSPLSLECTVEGTSNPNLYWYRQAAGRGLQLLFYSVGIGQISSEVPQNLSASRPQDRQFILSSKKLLLSDSGFYLCAWSRTGGSETQYFGPGTRLLVL.

The rearrangement joins TRBV30 to TRBJ2-3, with D possibly being TRBD1 (6 bases). The CDR3 is 17 amino acids. Trimming removed 1 base from V and 3 bases from J, with 20 bases in between. Germline loops: CDR1 GTSNPN, CDR2 SVGIG (reference sequence). The CDR3 region has the DNA TGTGCCTGGAGTGGAAAACAGGGACCCTTTTCAACAGATACGCAGTATTTT. This codes for CAWSGKQGPFSTDTQYF.

V gene TRBV6-5 combines with J gene TRBJ1-4, with D perhaps matching TRBD1 (5 bases). Trimming stripped 5 bases from V and 8 bases from J, with 12 bases between. CDR3 size: 13 residues. Germline CDR1 MNHEY, CDR2 SVGAGI. Here the CDR3 DNA reads TGTGCCAGCAGTCGAGGGGTCGGGGAAAAACTGTTTTTT. This gives the protein CASSRGVGEKLFF.

The chain couples TRBV28 to TRBJ1-4; D perhaps matches TRBD1 (6 bases). The CDR3 runs to 15 residues. Trimming cost V 6 bases and J 4 bases, with 15 bases left between them. Germline CDR1 and CDR2: MDHEN and SYDVKM. CDR3: CASRGAIPYNEKLFF. CDR3 coding DNA: TGTGCCAGCAGGGGGGCAATACCTTATAATGAAAAACTGTTTTTT.

This chain connects TRBV7-9 to TRBJ1-1, with 10 nucleotides matching TRBD1. This CDR3 is 15 amino acids long. Germline CDR1 is SEHNR and CDR2 is FQNEAQ (reference sequence). V was clipped by 5 bases and J by 4 bases; unmatched bases: 7. The CDR3 is CASSLDRGRGTEAFF. The CDR3 DNA follows: TGTGCCAGCAGCCTAGACAGGGGGCGAGGCACTGAAGCTTTCTTT.

This chain uses TRBV6-1 with TRBJ1-3; D ambiguous. The CDR3 is made up of 13 amino acids. The V gene lost 1 base and the J gene lost 6 bases, with 7 bases spanning the gap. Germline assignment: CDR1 MNHNS and CDR2 SASEGT. The CDR3 is CASSEGSENTIYF. The CDR3 DNA reads TGTGCCAGCAGTGAAGGGTCCGAAAACACCATATATTTT.

This chain connects TRBV5-1 to TRBJ1-2; the D gene is possibly TRBD1 (5 bases). V was cut by 3 bases and J by 8 bases, with 20 bases left in between. This CDR3 spans 15 amino acids. Looked up from germline, CDR1 is SGHRS and CDR2 is YFSETQ. CDR3 DNA sequence: TGCGCCAGCAGCTCCGGGACCGCCAAAGGGATAGGCTACACCTTC. This sequence encodes CASSSGTAKGIGYTF.

As DNA, the CDR3 is TGTGCCAGCAGCTTATGGACACAAGGTCCCGAAAGAATCTACGAGCAGTACTTC. It is translated as CASSLWTQGPERIYEQYF. The chain combines TRBV11-1 with TRBJ2-7, with a tentative D call TRBD1 (5 bases). Trimming took 2 bases from V and 3 from J, leaving 23 bases between them. The CDR3 runs 18 residues. Per germline, CDR1 SGHAT and CDR2 FQDESV (reference sequence). Supplemented by reference TRBV11-1 and TRBJ2-7, the full variable domain reads EAEVAQSPRYKITEKSQAVAFWCDPISGHATLYWYRQILGQGPELLVQFQDESVVDDSQLPKDRFSAERLKGVDSTLKIQPAELGDSAMYLCASSLWTQGPERIYEQYFGPGTRLTVT.

This chain joins TRBV7-8 and TRBJ1-1, with TRBD1 identical over 8 bases. Germline CDR1 and CDR2: SGHVS and FQNEAQ. The length of the CDR3 is 14 residues. V was pared by 3 bases and J by 7 bases, with 7 bases of the junction left unmatched. The CDR3, as DNA: TGTGCCAGCAGCTTTAGTACAGGGGGTTATGAAGCTTTCTTT. Translation gives CASSFSTGGYEAFF.

This chain uses TRBV19 with TRBJ1-5, with D perhaps TRBD1 (6 bases). CDR3 length equals 14 residues. The V end was cut by 5 bases, the J end by 10 bases, with 18 bases between. Germline CDR1 is LNHDA and CDR2 is SQIVND (reference sequence). CDR3 residues: CASSWEGGGRPQHF. The CDR3 DNA sequence: TGTGCCAGTAGTTGGGAGGGGGGGGGCCGCCCCCAGCATTTT.

This chain connects TRBV11-2 to TRBJ2-7; TRBD2 might be the D (6 bases). From germline, CDR1 is SGHAT and CDR2 FQNNGV. The CDR3 sequence is 13 residues long. The V and J ends lost 1 base and 2 bases respectively, with 6 bases between them. In DNA, the CDR3 is TGTGCCAGCAGCTTAGCGGGAGCCTACGAGCAGTACTTC. It translates to CASSLAGAYEQYF. Full variable domain (outside the CDR3, taken from reference TRBV11-2 and TRBJ2-7): EAGVAQSPRYKIIEKRQSVAFWCNPISGHATLYWYQQILGQGPKLLIQFQNNGVVDDSQLPKDRFSAERLKGVDSTLKIQPAKLEDSAVYLCASSLAGAYEQYFGPGTRLTVT.

This sequence joins TRBV7-9 and TRBJ1-1; 7 bases are shared with TRBD1. CDR1 SEHNR and CDR2 FQNEAQ come from the germline V gene (reference sequence). The CDR3 sequence is 15 residues long. Losses at the gene ends were 7 bases for V and 1 base for J; bases not matched to a gene: 9. The CDR3 loop is CASTHRRGRNTEAFF. The CDR3 DNA is TGTGCCAGCACCCATCGGAGGGGGCGGAACACTGAAGCTTTCTTT.

This clone was seen once. V and J are TRBV6-5 and TRBJ2-7; D is possibly TRBD2 (6 bases). The CDR3 sequence is 14 residues long. V lost 4 bases and J 3 bases, leaving 13 bases between the germline ends. CDR1 and CDR2 (germline): MNHEY, SVGAGI. In DNA form, the CDR3 reads TGTGCCAGCAGTTTGGTCGACGGGGGCTACGAGCAGTACTTC. This encodes CASSLVDGGYEQYF.

The DNA of the CDR3 is TGTGCCAGCAGATCGGGGGCAGGCCAGTTCTTC. It yields the protein CASRSGAGQFF. This rearrangement joins TRBV7-8 to TRBJ2-1, with D possibly called TRBD1 or TRBD2 (6 bases each). The V gene lost 6 bases and the J gene lost 13 bases, with 13 bases spanning the gap. This CDR3 spans 11 amino acids. Germline V CDR1 and CDR2: SGHVS, FQNEAQ.

V is TRBV29-1 and J is TRBJ1-1, with 11 bases aligning to TRBD1. Germline V gives CDR1 SQVTM, CDR2 ANQGSEA. Trimming removed 6 bases from V and 5 bases from J; junction bases left unmatched: 2. This CDR3 region has 12 residues. The CDR3 nucleotides read TGCAGCGTAGGGACAGGGGGTACTGAAGCTTTCTTT. It encodes CSVGTGGTEAFF. Full variable domain (outside the CDR3, taken from reference TRBV29-1 and TRBJ1-1): SAVISQKPSRDICQRGTSLTIQCQVDSQVTMMFWYRQQPGQSLTLIATANQGSEATYESGFVIDKFPISRPNLTFSTLTVSNMSPEDSSIYLCSVGTGGTEAFFGQGTRLTVV.

The rearrangement uses TRBV27 and TRBJ1-6, with 7 bases matching TRBD1. J gave up 5 bases and V 4 bases, and 5 bases lay outside the gene matches. Germline loops: CDR1 MNHEY, CDR2 SMNVEV (reference sequence). The CDR3 is made up of 15 amino acids. CDR3 DNA sequence: TGTGCCAGCAGTTATCGACAGGGCAATAATTCACCCCTCCACTTT. Amino acids: CASSYRQGNNSPLHF.

This clone was recorded only once. The chain links TRBV19 to TRBJ2-7; D gene unclear. The CDR3 is made up of 13 amino acids. Trimming removed 6 bases at V and 5 bases at J, with 14 bases between. Germline assignment: CDR1 LNHDA and CDR2 SQIVND (reference sequence). CDR3 amino acids: CASSLSLGDEQYF. In nucleotides, the CDR3 is TGTGCCAGTAGCCTCAGCTTAGGTGACGAGCAGTACTTC.

In DNA form, the CDR3 reads TGTGCCAGTAGTATAGGGCAGGAGAACACCGGGGAGCTGTTTTTT. It codes for CASSIGQENTGELFF. The chain has TRBV19 and TRBJ2-2; the D is unclear. CDR1 LNHDA and CDR2 SQIVND come from the germline V gene (reference sequence). The V end was cut by 1 base, the J end by 1 base, with 7 bases between. CDR3 length: 15 amino acids.

The chain has TRBV15 and TRBJ2-7; no clear D gene. V lost 0 bases, J lost 0 bases, and 12 bases lay in between. There are 16 residues in the CDR3. Germline assignment: CDR1 LNHNV and CDR2 YYDKDF (reference sequence). This chain's CDR3 is CATSRDKGMSSYEQYF. The CDR3 bases are TGTGCCACCAGCAGAGATAAGGGAATGAGCTCCTACGAGCAGTACTTC.

This clone was recorded once. This chain connects TRBV19 to TRBJ2-4; TRBD1 agrees at 8 bases. From germline, CDR1 is LNHDA and CDR2 SQIVND (reference sequence). V shed 5 bases and J 1 base; nucleotides not matched to a gene: 7. This CDR3 has 16 amino acids. The DNA for the CDR3 is TGTGCCAGTAGTCTCGACAGGGGTCCGGCCAAAAACATTCAGTACTTC. Its translation: CASSLDRGPAKNIQYF.

The CDR3 loop reads CASSPGHEQYF. DNA of the CDR3: TGTGCCAGCTCACCGGGACACGAGCAGTACTTC. The V gene is TRBV18, the J gene TRBJ2-7; the D call may be TRBD1 or TRBD2 (5 bases each). This CDR3 has 11 residues. The V gene lost 3 bases and the J gene lost 5 bases, with 5 bases spanning the gap. From germline, CDR1 is KGHSH and CDR2 LQKENI.

The CDR3 region has the DNA TGCGCCAGCAGCGCCGGGACATTTTATGGCTACACCTTC. It translates to CASSAGTFYGYTF. The chain combines TRBV10-1 with TRBJ1-2, with D maybe TRBD1 (6 bases). In germline, CDR1 is WNHNN, CDR2 SYGVQD (reference sequence). V was trimmed by 6 bases and J by 5 bases, leaving 13 bases between them. The CDR3 has 13 amino acids.

In this sample, this clone turned up once. The chain carries TRBV7-2 and TRBJ2-1, with D possibly being TRBD1 (6 bases). Trimming pared 8 bases from V and 3 bases from J, leaving 14 bases between. The CDR3 extends over 14 amino acids. The germline V gene has CDR1 SGHTA and CDR2 FQGNSA. The CDR3 spells CASVEQGIYNEQFF. CDR3 bases: TGTGCCAGCGTGGAGCAGGGGATCTACAATGAGCAGTTCTTC.

The chain is built from TRBV2 and TRBJ2-2, with TRBD1 identical over 11 bases. The V and J ends lost 6 bases and 6 bases, in that order; junction bases with no gene match: 6. Germline CDR1 reads SNHLY; CDR2 reads FYNNEI. CDR3 length: 15 residues. The CDR3 loop reads CASRGGQGVPGELFF. The CDR3 region has the DNA TGTGCCAGCAGGGGGGGACAGGGGGTCCCCGGGGAGCTGTTTTTT.

The rearrangement uses TRBV10-3 and TRBJ2-1; 7 nucleotides match TRBD1. The germline V gene has CDR1 ENHRY and CDR2 SYGVKD. With V trimmed by 7 bases and J by 10 bases, 10 bases remained unmatched. The CDR3 has 13 amino acids. The CDR3 reads CAITRDSYEEQFF. For the CDR3, the DNA is TGTGCCATCACTAGGGACAGCTATGAGGAGCAGTTCTTC.

The chain is built from TRBV7-9 and TRBJ1-1; D unresolved. The V end was cut by 5 bases, the J end by 8 bases, with 9 bases between. Germline loops: CDR1 SEHNR, CDR2 FQNEAQ (reference sequence). This CDR3 spans 11 amino acids. The chain's CDR3 is CASSLDREAFF. The CDR3 nucleotides are TGTGCCAGCAGCCTGGACCGAGAAGCTTTCTTT.

V usage is TRBV7-9 and J usage is TRBJ2-7; TRBD1 is a possible D gene (6 bases). This CDR3 region has 14 residues. Germline lookup yields CDR1 SEHNR and CDR2 FQNEAQ (reference sequence). The ends were cut back, 6 bases at V and 2 bases at J, with 14 bases in the middle. The CDR3 DNA reads TGTGCCAGCAGACCCGGGACACCTACCTACGAGCAGTACTTC. Translated, it gives CASRPGTPTYEQYF.

The J gene is TRBJ1-1, the V gene TRBV7-9, with no clear D. In germline, CDR1 is SEHNR, CDR2 FQNEAQ (reference sequence). The CDR3 spans 10 residues. V gave up 2 bases and J gave up 7 bases, with 2 bases separating them. The CDR3 protein is CASSLYEAFF. CDR3 DNA: TGTGCCAGCAGCTTATATGAAGCTTTCTTT.